This T cell receptor beta chain came from a study of blood T cell repertoires in COVID-19. At the level of the study: Both acute and convalescent COVID-19 samples were obtained from the United States, Italy and Spain. PBMCs, B-cell-depleted T cells, or T cells were the source of the cDNA or gDNA that made up the material.

Study processing details: Using reference gene primer amplification, nucleated cell counts were estimated. Profiling relied on immunoSEQ multiplex PCR, and the TCRdb table lists in-frame clones only, not all of them. V and J calls and clone size follow that table, whereas D and trimming were derived from the DNA. The data hold about 62,000 clones, with around 87% observed a single time. CDR3 length: 18 amino acids. Germline V gene lookup returns CDR1 LGHDT and CDR2 YNNKEL (reference sequence). V shed 0 bases, J shed 8 bases, and the junction held 9 bases outside the gene matches. Seattle enrolled patients during active infection and tracked them longitudinally.

The sequence derives from a woman aged 60-70 years with COVID-19, enrolled during active disease. The specimen sequenced was peripheral blood. V is TRBV3-1 (or the pseudogene TRBV3-2) and J is TRBJ2-1, with 14 bases lining up with TRBD2. The CDR3 DNA follows: TGTGCCAGCAGCCAAGATCGGCGACTAGCGGGAGGGTGGGATGAGCAGTTCTTC. Protein: CASSQDRRLAGGWDEQFF.